This TCR beta chain was observed in a study of breast tumors, draining lymph nodes, adjacent tissues (dated by TCRdb to the mid-2010s). About the investigation overall: In breast cancer patients, the study compared the TCR beta repertoires of tumor, adjacent nontumor tissue and axillary lymph nodes. In human breast cancer, the study set out to evaluate how tumor, surrounding tissue and draining lymph node repertoires relate to one another and whether T cells may move between these sites.

The axillary draining lymph nodes of breast cancer patients were the source of the lymph node samples. Findings and caveats that apply to the study as a whole: T-cell repertoire diversity in tumors was found to be lower than in lymph nodes but higher than in nontumor tissue, and preferential V and J gene usage was observed. A scenario in which most tumor T cells derive from the lymph node and then expand within tumor tissue was judged to be consistent with the data. The study presented the conclusion that tumor T cells originate in lymph nodes as consistent with a hypothesis, not as something directly demonstrated. In luminal-like breast cancer, tumor and nontumor tissue repertoires resembled each other significantly more than in basal-like breast cancer.

The sequencer was an Illumina HiSeq 2000. Multiplex PCR amplification was used to generate the TCR beta chain libraries. The amplified TCR beta chain products were analyzed by high-throughput sequencing. TCRdb trimmed public reads at Q25 via fastp, called clones via MiXCR and kept in-frame beta chains. Rows are combined by CDR3 protein, so each entry shows the most common genes and DNA. A total of about 300,000 distinct CDR3 sequences appear in this sample, more than 30% of them only once. The ten top clones hold around 1.1% of the sample. Trimming removed 4 bases from V and 5 bases from J, leaving 14 bases between the germline ends. Its CDR3 holds 15 amino acids, cysteine through phenylalanine. Only the CDR3 portion is preserved as DNA: 45 bases, with reading frame beginning at the first base. CDR1 SGHVS and CDR2 FNYEAQ were looked up in the germline V gene. This clonotype was counted ten times or more. Its target antigen remains unknown. No quality values exist for individual bases; no much larger clone is one base distant.

Sequencing was done on a sample of axillary lymph node tissue. The chain uses TRBV7-6 and TRBJ2-2; TRBD2 is perhaps the D gene, given 6 matching bases. The TCR was taken from a female donor with breast cancer. Some clones in this sample may be carry-over from other donors' samples. The DNA sequence reads TGTGCCAGCAGCTCGGTGGCGACTAGTACCGGGGAGCTGTTTTTT. Its protein is CASSSVATSTGELFF.